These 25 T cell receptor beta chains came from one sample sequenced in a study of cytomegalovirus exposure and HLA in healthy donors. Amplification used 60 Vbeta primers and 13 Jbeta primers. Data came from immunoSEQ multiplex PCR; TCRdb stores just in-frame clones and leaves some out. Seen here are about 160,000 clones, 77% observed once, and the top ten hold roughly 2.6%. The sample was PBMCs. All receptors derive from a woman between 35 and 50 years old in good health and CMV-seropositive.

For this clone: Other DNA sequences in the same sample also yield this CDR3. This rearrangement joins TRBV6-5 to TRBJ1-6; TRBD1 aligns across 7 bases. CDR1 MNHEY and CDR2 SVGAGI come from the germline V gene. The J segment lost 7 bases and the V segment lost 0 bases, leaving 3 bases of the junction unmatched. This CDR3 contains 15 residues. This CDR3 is CASSYSGTDNSPLHF. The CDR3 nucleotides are TGTGCCAGCAGTTACTCAGGGACAGACAATTCACCCCTCCACTTT.

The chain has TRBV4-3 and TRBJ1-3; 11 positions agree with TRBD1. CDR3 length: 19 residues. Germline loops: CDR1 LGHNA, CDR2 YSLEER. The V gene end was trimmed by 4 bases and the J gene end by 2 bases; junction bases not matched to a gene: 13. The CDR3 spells CASSLEAGTGGRTGNTIYF. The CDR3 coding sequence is TGCGCCAGCAGCCTAGAGGCTGGGACAGGGGGAAGAACTGGAAACACCATATATTTT.

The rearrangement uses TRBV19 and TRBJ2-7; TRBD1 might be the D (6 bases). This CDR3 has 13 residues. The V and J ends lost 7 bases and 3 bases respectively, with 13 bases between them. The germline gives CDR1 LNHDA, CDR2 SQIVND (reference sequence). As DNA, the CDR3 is TGTGCCAGTAATCCCGGACAGAGCTACGAGCAGTACTTC. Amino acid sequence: CASNPGQSYEQYF. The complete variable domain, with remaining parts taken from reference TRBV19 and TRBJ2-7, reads DGGITQSPKYLFRKEGQNVTLSCEQNLNHDAMYWYRQDPGQGLRLIYYSQIVNDFQKGDIAEGYSVSREKKESFPLTVTSAQKNPTAFYLCASNPGQSYEQYFGPGTRLTVT.

This CDR3 reads CASGGDSNTGELFF. The DNA of the CDR3 is TGTGCCAGCGGCGGGGACAGTAACACCGGGGAGCTGTTTTTT. The rearrangement uses TRBV6-1 and TRBJ2-2; perhaps TRBD1 as D (7 bases). Germline assignment: CDR1 MNHNS and CDR2 SASEGT. This CDR3 comprises 14 residues. V gave up 8 bases and J gave up 2 bases, with 12 bases separating them.

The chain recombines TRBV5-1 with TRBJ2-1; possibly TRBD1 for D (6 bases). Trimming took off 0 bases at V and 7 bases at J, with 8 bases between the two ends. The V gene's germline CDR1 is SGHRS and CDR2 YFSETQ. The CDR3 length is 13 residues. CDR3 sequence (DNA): TGCGCCAGCAGCTTGGACACAGGGAATGAGCAGTTCTTC. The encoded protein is CASSLDTGNEQFF.

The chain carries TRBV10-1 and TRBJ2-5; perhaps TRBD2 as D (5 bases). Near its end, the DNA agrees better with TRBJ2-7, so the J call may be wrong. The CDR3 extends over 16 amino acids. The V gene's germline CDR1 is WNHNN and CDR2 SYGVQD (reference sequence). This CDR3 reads CASSHEGGGVPYEQYF. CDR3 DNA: TGCGCCAGCAGCCACGAGGGTGGCGGAGTCCCCTACGAGCAGTACTTC.

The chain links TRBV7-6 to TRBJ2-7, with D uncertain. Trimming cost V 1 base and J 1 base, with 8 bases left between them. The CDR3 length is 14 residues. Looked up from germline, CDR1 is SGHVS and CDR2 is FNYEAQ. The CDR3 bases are TGTGCCAGCAGCTTAGAGAGTGGTTCCTACGAGCAGTACTTC. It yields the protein CASSLESGSYEQYF.

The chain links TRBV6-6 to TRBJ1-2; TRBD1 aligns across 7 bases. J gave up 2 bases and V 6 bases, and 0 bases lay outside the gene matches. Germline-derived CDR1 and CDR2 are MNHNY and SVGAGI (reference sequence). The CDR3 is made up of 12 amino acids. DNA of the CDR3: TGTGCCAGCAGACAGGGGAACTATGGCTACACCTTC. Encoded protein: CASRQGNYGYTF.

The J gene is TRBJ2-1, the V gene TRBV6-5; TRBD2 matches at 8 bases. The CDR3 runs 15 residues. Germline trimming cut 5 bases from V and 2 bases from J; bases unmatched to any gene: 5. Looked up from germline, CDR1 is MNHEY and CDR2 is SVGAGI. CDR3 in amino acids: CASSVTGGTYNEQFF. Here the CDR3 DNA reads TGTGCCAGCAGTGTTACGGGGGGGACCTACAATGAGCAGTTCTTC.

In nucleotides, the CDR3 is TGTGCCAGCAGCTTAGACCCTCTAGCCCGGGGGGTCCAAAACACAGATACGCAGTATTTT. Its translation: CASSLDPLARGVQNTDTQYF. The V gene is TRBV11-2, the J gene TRBJ2-3; 7 bases line up with TRBD2. This CDR3 is 20 amino acids long. With V trimmed by 0 bases and J by 2 bases, 17 bases remained unmatched. Looked up from germline, CDR1 is SGHAT and CDR2 is FQNNGV.

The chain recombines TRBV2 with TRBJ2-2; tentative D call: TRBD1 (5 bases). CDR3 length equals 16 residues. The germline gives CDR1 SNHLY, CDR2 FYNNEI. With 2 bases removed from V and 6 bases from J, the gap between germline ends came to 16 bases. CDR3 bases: TGTGCCAGCAGTGAACTTGTAGGGGTGGTGCCCGGGGAGCTGTTTTTT. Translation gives CASSELVGVVPGELFF.

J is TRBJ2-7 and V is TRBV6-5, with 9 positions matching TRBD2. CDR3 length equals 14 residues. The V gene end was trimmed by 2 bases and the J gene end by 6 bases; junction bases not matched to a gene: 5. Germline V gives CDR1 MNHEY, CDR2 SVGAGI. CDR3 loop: CASSYEAGGREQYF. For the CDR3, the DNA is TGTGCCAGCAGTTACGAGGCGGGGGGGCGCGAGCAGTACTTC.

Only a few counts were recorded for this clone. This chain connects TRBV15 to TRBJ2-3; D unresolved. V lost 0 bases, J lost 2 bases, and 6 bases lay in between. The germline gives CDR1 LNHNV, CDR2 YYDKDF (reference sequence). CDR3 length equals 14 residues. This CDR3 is CATSRDRVTDTQYF. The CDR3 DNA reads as TGTGCCACCAGCAGAGATCGTGTCACAGATACGCAGTATTTT. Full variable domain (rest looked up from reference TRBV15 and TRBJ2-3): DAMVIQNPRYQVTQFGKPVTLSCSQTLNHNVMYWYQQKSSQAPKLLFHYYDKDFNNEADTPDNFQSRRPNTSFCFLDIRSPGLGDTAMYLCATSRDRVTDTQYFGPGTRLTVL.

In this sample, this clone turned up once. CDR3 coding DNA: TGTGCCACCAGGAGGAGTGGGGGCGGTACCAAAGAGACCCAGTACTTC. This encodes CATRRSGGGTKETQYF. The gene calls are TRBV19 and TRBJ2-5; D is possibly TRBD1 (6 bases). Trimming left V 10 bases short and J 3 bases short, with 24 bases between. Germline CDR1 and CDR2: LNHDA and SQIVND (reference sequence). This CDR3 has 16 residues.

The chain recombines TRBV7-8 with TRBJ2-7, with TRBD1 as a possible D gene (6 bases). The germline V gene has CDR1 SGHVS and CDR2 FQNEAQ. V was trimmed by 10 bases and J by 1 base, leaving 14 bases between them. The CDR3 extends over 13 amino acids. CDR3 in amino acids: CATQFRGSYEQYF. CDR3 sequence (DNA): TGTGCCACCCAATTCAGGGGTTCCTACGAGCAGTACTTC.

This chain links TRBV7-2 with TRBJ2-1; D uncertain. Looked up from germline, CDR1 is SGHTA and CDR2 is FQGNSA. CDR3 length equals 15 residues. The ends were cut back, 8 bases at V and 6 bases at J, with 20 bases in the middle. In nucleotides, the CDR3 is TGTGCCAGCGGCTGGAGTTACGGCTCCCTCAATGAGCAGTTCTTC. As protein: CASGWSYGSLNEQFF.

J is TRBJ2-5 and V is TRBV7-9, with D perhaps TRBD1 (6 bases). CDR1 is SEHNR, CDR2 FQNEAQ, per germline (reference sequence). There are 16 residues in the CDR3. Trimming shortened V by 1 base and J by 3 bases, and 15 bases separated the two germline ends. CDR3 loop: CASSLGTANYKETQYF. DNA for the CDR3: TGTGCCAGCAGCTTAGGGACAGCCAATTATAAAGAGACCCAGTACTTC. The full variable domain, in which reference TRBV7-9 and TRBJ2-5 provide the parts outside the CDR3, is DTGVSQNPRHKITKRGQNVTFRCDPISEHNRLYWYRQTLGQGPEFLTYFQNEAQLEKSRLLSDRFSAERPKGSFSTLEIQRTEQGDSAMYLCASSLGTANYKETQYFGPGTRLLVL.

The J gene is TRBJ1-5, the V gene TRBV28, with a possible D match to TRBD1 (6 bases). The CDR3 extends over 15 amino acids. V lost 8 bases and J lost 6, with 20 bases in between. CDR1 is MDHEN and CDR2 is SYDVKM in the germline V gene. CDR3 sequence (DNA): TGTGCCAGCTCCCCCTACAGGGTTCAGGGTCAGCCCCAGCATTTT. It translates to CASSPYRVQGQPQHF.

In DNA form, the CDR3 reads TGTGCCAGCAGCAAAGGGGGTCACCGCGGGGAGACCCAGTACTTC. It is translated as CASSKGGHRGETQYF. The rearrangement joins TRBV21-1 to TRBJ2-5; TRBD2 was called by the table and not checked on the DNA. TRBV21-1 constitutes a pseudogene. The CDR3 is 15 residues long.

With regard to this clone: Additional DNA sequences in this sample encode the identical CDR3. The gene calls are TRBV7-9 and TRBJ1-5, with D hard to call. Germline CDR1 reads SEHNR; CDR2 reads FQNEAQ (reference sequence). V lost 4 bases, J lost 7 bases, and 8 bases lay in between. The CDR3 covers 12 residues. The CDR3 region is CASSSPGQPQHF. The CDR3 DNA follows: TGTGCCAGCAGCTCACCCGGGCAGCCCCAGCATTTT.

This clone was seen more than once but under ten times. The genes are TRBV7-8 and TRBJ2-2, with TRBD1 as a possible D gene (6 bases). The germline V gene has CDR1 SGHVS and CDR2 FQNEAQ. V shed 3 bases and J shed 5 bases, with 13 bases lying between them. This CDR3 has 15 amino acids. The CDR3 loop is CASSFGTLRTGELFF. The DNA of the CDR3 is TGTGCCAGCAGCTTCGGGACACTCCGAACCGGGGAGCTGTTTTTT.

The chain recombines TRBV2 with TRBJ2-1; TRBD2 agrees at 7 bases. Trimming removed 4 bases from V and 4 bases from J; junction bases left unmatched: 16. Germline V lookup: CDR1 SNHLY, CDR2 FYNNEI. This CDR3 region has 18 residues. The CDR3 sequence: CASSAQSLVGGGYNEQFF. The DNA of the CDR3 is TGTGCCAGCAGTGCCCAGAGCCTTGTGGGCGGGGGATACAATGAGCAGTTCTTC.

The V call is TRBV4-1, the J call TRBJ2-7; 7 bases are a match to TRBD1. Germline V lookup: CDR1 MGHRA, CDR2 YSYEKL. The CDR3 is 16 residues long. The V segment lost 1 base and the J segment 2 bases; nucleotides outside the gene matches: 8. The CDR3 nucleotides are TGCGCCAGCAGCCAAGGCCAGGGGGAAGGTGCCTACGAGCAGTACTTC. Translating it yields CASSQGQGEGAYEQYF.

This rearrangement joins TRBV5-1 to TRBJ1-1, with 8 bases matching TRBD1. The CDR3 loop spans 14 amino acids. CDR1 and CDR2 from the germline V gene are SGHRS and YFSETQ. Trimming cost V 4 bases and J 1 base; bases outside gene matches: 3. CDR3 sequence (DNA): TGCGCCAGCAGCCAAGGGACAGGGAACACTGAAGCTTTCTTT. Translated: CASSQGTGNTEAFF.

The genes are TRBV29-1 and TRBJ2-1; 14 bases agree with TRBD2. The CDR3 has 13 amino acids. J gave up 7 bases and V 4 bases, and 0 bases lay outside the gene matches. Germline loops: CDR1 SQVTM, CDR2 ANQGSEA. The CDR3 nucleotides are TGCAGCGTTGGACTAGCGGGGGGGAATGAGCAGTTCTTC. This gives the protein CSVGLAGGNEQFF.